Presented here are 24 T cell receptor beta chains from one specimen sequenced in a study of blood T cell repertoires in COVID-19. The data were produced by immunoSEQ multiplex PCR, yet TCRdb's version contains in-frame clones alone and is incomplete. The sample holds 250,000 to 350,000 clones, about 84% seen once. The specimen was peripheral blood. The receptor source for this set is a woman aged 45-59 years with acute or convalescent COVID-19.

V gene TRBV2 combines with J gene TRBJ1-1, with D tentatively TRBD1 (5 bases). The V and J ends lost 6 bases and 0 bases respectively, with 17 bases between them. The CDR3 sequence is 16 residues long. Per the germline V gene, CDR1 is SNHLY and CDR2 is FYNNEI. The CDR3, as DNA: TGTGCCAGCAGATTAACAGGATTTACGGTGAACACTGAAGCTTTCTTT. Its protein product is CASRLTGFTVNTEAFF.

The sample holds a few counts of this clone. The rearrangement joins TRBV28 to TRBJ1-1; 9 bases are a match to TRBD1. This CDR3 spans 13 amino acids. After removal of 10 bases from V and 10 bases from J, the junction contained 13 bases not matched to a gene. The germline V gene encodes CDR1 MDHEN and CDR2 SYDVKM. CDR3 nucleotide sequence: TGTGCCATCGAGCGCCCGGGACAGGGTATAGCTTTCTTT. This gives the protein CAIERPGQGIAFF.

The chain is built from TRBV28 and TRBJ2-7; 8 positions match TRBD2. Losses at the gene ends were 6 bases for V and 6 bases for J; bases not matched to a gene: 10. Looked up from germline, CDR1 is MDHEN and CDR2 is SYDVKM. The CDR3 extends over 14 amino acids. The CDR3 bases are TGTGCCAGCAGCTCTCCCGGGACTAGTCGCGAGCAGTACTTC. Its protein product is CASSSPGTSREQYF.

This clone has a handful of counts. This chain links TRBV28 with TRBJ1-1, with TRBD1 matching 11 bases. The CDR3 spans 19 residues. Germline V gene sequence: CDR1 MDHEN, CDR2 SYDVKM. Trimming at V came to 6 bases and at J to 2 bases, leaving 17 bases not matched to a gene. CDR3 coding DNA: TGTGCCAGCAGCCTACTGGGGCGAATGGGACAGGGGGACAACACTGAAGCTTTCTTT. As protein: CASSLLGRMGQGDNTEAFF.

This chain joins TRBV5-1 and TRBJ2-3; TRBD1 is a possible D gene (6 bases). Germline V lookup: CDR1 SGHRS, CDR2 YFSETQ. The CDR3 contains 14 residues. V lost 3 bases to trimming and J lost 3 bases, with 11 bases between them. The CDR3: CASSSGQLTDTQYF. CDR3 DNA sequence: TGCGCCAGCAGCTCAGGACAGCTTACAGATACGCAGTATTTT.

V is TRBV4-2 and J is TRBJ1-6; D may be TRBD1 (5 bases). This CDR3 comprises 17 residues. Trimming took 0 bases from V and 5 from J, leaving 14 bases between them. From germline, CDR1 is LGHNA and CDR2 YNFKEQ. The CDR3 is CASSQDLARANNSPLHF. CDR3 bases: TGTGCCAGCAGCCAAGATTTGGCCAGGGCTAATAATTCACCCCTCCACTTT.

DNA for the CDR3: TGTGCCAGCAGCAAAGCCCTAGCGGGAGAGAACCACGAGCAGTACTTC. As protein: CASSKALAGENHEQYF. This sequence joins TRBV21-1 and TRBJ2-7; the tabulated D call, TRBD2, remains unverified against the DNA. TRBV21-1 is labeled a pseudogene. The CDR3 length is 16 residues.

This clone was counted a few times. The chain carries TRBV6-5 and TRBJ1-4; unclear D gene. CDR3 length equals 15 residues. The germline V gene encodes CDR1 MNHEY and CDR2 SVGAGI. Deletions cut 6 bases from V and 4 bases from J, with 15 bases between. In DNA, the CDR3 is TGTGCCAGCAGGGCCGCGTGGGCTATTAATGAAAAACTGTTTTTT. Translated: CASRAAWAINEKLFF.

This chain joins TRBV27 and TRBJ2-1; TRBD2 agrees at 9 bases. The ends lost 3 bases at V and 4 bases at J; junction bases unmatched: 4. The germline CDR1 and CDR2 sequences are MNHEY and SMNVEV (reference sequence). This CDR3 is built from 15 residues. The CDR3 DNA sequence: TGTGCCAGCAGTTTTGTCCTAGCGGGATACAATGAGCAGTTCTTC. It specifies CASSFVLAGYNEQFF.

V usage is TRBV7-3 and J usage is TRBJ2-1; 11 bases align to TRBD2. CDR1 SGHTA and CDR2 FQGTGA come from the germline V gene. The CDR3 consists of 15 residues. The V segment lost 4 bases and the J segment 8 bases; nucleotides outside the gene matches: 7. CDR3 nucleotides: TGTGCCAGCAGCTCTGGACTAGCGGGTATCGATGAGCAGTTCTTC. Translated: CASSSGLAGIDEQFF.

This clone was recorded a few times. The chain combines TRBV9 with TRBJ2-2; D is unclear. Germline CDR1 and CDR2: SGDLS and YYNGEE. The CDR3 runs to 13 residues. With 3 bases removed from V and 2 bases from J, the gap between germline ends came to 5 bases. The CDR3 DNA sequence: TGTGCCAGCAGCGCCTATAACACCGGGGAGCTGTTTTTT. It encodes CASSAYNTGELFF.

This CDR3 is CASSVGPSGNTIYF. In DNA form, the CDR3 reads TGTGCCAGCAGCGTCGGTCCCTCTGGAAACACCATATATTTT. This chain connects TRBV9 to TRBJ1-3; no clear D. Germline CDR1 and CDR2: SGDLS and YYNGEE. Trimming shortened V by 2 bases and J by 0 bases, and 6 bases separated the two germline ends. The CDR3 extends over 14 amino acids.

The J gene is TRBJ2-2, the V gene TRBV28; TRBD2 agrees at 8 bases. The CDR3 covers 15 residues. The V gene end was trimmed by 4 bases and the J gene end by 4 bases; junction bases not matched to a gene: 5. From germline, CDR1 is MDHEN and CDR2 SYDVKM. The DNA of the CDR3 is TGTGCCAGCAGTTCCGCGGGAGGTTCCACCGGGGAGCTGTTTTTT. Amino acid sequence: CASSSAGGSTGELFF.

The CDR3 is CASSLSGTQAYEQYF. The CDR3 DNA follows: TGTGCCAGCAGTTTATCGGGGACACAAGCCTACGAGCAGTACTTC. This chain links TRBV28 with TRBJ2-7, with a tentative D call TRBD1 (6 bases). The length of the CDR3 is 15 residues. CDR1 and CDR2 from the germline V gene are MDHEN and SYDVKM. Between the trimmed V and J ends, which lost 1 base and 2 bases, there was a span of 12 bases.

This clone appeared a few times. V usage is TRBV7-9 and J usage is TRBJ1-3, with a possible D match to TRBD1 (5 bases). Germline CDR1 and CDR2: SEHNR and FQNEAQ (reference sequence). CDR3 size: 13 residues. V was clipped by 6 bases and J by 7 bases, with 13 bases between them. The CDR3 sequence: CASRPGVSNTIYF. The CDR3 DNA sequence: TGTGCCAGCAGACCGGGGGTATCGAACACCATATATTTT.

This clone was seen only once. The chain recombines TRBV28 with TRBJ2-5; 9 nucleotides match TRBD1. Germline CDR1 MDHEN, CDR2 SYDVKM. Trimming at V came to 6 bases and at J to 4 bases, leaving 9 bases not matched to a gene. The CDR3 has 15 residues. For the CDR3, the DNA is TGTGCCAGCAGCGAACCGGGACAGGGATCAGAGACCCAGTACTTC. Amino acids: CASSEPGQGSETQYF.

This clone was found a few times. This chain connects TRBV9 to TRBJ2-3, with TRBD2 matching 7 bases. This CDR3 contains 13 residues. In germline, CDR1 is SGDLS, CDR2 YYNGEE. Unmatched junction bases numbered 9, after V lost 4 bases and J lost 10 bases. CDR3 protein: CASSPRLATAQYF. CDR3 coding DNA: TGTGCCAGCAGCCCGAGACTAGCAACGGCGCAGTATTTT.

The J gene is TRBJ2-7, the V gene TRBV7-7, with D perhaps matching TRBD1 (5 bases). V lost 2 bases and J 2 bases, leaving 13 bases between the germline ends. CDR1 is SSHAT, CDR2 FNYEAQ, per germline (reference sequence). This CDR3 region has 15 residues. The CDR3 region is CASSLRQGSPYEQYF. DNA for the CDR3: TGTGCCAGCAGCTTACGGCAGGGCTCCCCCTACGAGCAGTACTTC.

The rearrangement joins TRBV4-2 to TRBJ2-3, with 9 nucleotides matching TRBD1. V was clipped by 0 bases and J by 4 bases; unmatched bases: 8. Germline values: CDR1 LGHNA, CDR2 YNFKEQ. CDR3 length: 17 amino acids. This CDR3 is CASSQDISTGGADTQYF. For the CDR3, the DNA is TGTGCCAGCAGCCAAGATATTAGTACAGGGGGCGCAGATACGCAGTATTTT.

V usage is TRBV27 and J usage is TRBJ1-1; the D is unclear. In germline, CDR1 is MNHEY, CDR2 SMNVEV (reference sequence). The CDR3 covers 14 residues. With 2 bases removed from V and 0 bases from J, the gap between germline ends came to 7 bases. The CDR3 here is CASSLPGMNTEAFF. CDR3 DNA sequence: TGTGCCAGCAGTTTACCGGGAATGAACACTGAAGCTTTCTTT.

The rearrangement joins TRBV20-1 to TRBJ2-1, with 7 bases matching TRBD2. The V gene's germline CDR1 is DFQATT and CDR2 SNEGSKA (reference sequence). The CDR3 loop spans 14 amino acids. V lost 3 bases and J lost 10; bases outside the gene matches: 12. CDR3 sequence (DNA): TGCAGTGCTAGTGGGCTAGCGGCCATGGGAGAGCAGTTCTTC. Amino acid sequence: CSASGLAAMGEQFF.

The rearrangement joins TRBV7-6 to TRBJ2-1, with 9 bases identical to TRBD1. CDR1 SGHVS and CDR2 FNYEAQ come from the germline V gene. V was clipped by 6 bases and J by 6 bases; unmatched bases: 9. The CDR3 is 15 amino acids. The CDR3 is CASRPGQGRGNEQFF. CDR3 nucleotide sequence: TGTGCCAGCAGACCGGGACAGGGTCGAGGCAATGAGCAGTTCTTC.

V and J are TRBV27 and TRBJ2-5; TRBD1 aligns across 8 bases. V shed 6 bases and J 3 bases; nucleotides not matched to a gene: 15. The CDR3 totals 17 residues. Germline assignment: CDR1 MNHEY and CDR2 SMNVEV (reference sequence). The CDR3 loop is CASSLGAQDRVKETQYF. CDR3 coding DNA: TGTGCCAGCAGCCTAGGGGCCCAGGACAGGGTAAAAGAGACCCAGTACTTC.

The chain uses TRBV6-2 or TRBV6-3 and TRBJ2-7; D possibly corresponds to TRBD2 (6 bases). The CDR3 runs 16 residues. CDR1 is MNHEY and CDR2 is SVGEGT in the germline V gene. Trimming left V 0 bases short and J 3 bases short, with 15 bases between. CDR3 in DNA: TGTGCCAGCAGTTACTCGAGGGCGGGGAGATTCTACGAGCAGTACTTC. Translated, it gives CASSYSRAGRFYEQYF.